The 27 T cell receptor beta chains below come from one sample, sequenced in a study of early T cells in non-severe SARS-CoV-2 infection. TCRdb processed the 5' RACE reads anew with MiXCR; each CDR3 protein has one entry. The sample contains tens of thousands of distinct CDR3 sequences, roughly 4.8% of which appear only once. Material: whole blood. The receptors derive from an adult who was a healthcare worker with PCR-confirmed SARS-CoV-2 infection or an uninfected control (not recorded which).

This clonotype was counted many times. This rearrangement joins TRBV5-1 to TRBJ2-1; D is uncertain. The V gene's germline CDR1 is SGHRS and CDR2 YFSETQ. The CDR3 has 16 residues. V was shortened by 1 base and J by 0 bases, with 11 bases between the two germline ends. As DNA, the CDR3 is TGCGCCAGCAGCTTGCCCCAGCGCGCCTCCTACAATGAGCAGTTCTTC. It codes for CASSLPQRASYNEQFF.

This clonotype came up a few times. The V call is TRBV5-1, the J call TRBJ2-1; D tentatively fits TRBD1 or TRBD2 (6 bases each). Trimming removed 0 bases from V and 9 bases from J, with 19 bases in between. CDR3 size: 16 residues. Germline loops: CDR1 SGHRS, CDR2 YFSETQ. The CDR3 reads CASSLGRRQEGTEQFF. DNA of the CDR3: TGCGCCAGCAGCTTGGGGCGGCGACAGGAGGGTACTGAGCAGTTCTTC.

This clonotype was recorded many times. CDR3 in DNA: TGCGCCAGCCGCCGACAGAACTCCTACGAGCAGTACTTC. As protein: CASRRQNSYEQYF. The chain uses TRBV5-1 and TRBJ2-7, with a possible D match to TRBD1 (5 bases). From germline, CDR1 is SGHRS and CDR2 YFSETQ. Trimming removed 7 bases from V and 0 bases from J, with 11 bases in between. The CDR3 sequence is 13 residues long.

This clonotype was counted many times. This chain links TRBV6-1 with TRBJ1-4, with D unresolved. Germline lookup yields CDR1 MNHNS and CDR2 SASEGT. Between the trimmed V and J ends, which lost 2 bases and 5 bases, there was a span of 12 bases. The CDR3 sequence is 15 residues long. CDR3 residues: CASSEHMAYNEKLFF. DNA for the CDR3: TGTGCCAGCAGTGAACACATGGCGTACAATGAAAAACTGTTTTTT.

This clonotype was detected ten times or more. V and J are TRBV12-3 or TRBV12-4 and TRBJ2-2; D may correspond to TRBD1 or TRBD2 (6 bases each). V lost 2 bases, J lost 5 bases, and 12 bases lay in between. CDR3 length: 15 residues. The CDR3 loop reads CASSLPGAVTGELFF. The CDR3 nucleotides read TGTGCCAGCAGTTTACCGGGGGCAGTAACCGGGGAGCTGTTTTTT.

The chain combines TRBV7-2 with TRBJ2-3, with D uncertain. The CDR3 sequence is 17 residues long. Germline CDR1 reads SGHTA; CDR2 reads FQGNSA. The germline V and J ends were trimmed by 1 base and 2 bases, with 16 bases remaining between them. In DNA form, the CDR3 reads TGTGCCAGCAGCTTAGATGGGCAACACGCCATCACAGATACGCAGTATTTT. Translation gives CASSLDGQHAITDTQYF.

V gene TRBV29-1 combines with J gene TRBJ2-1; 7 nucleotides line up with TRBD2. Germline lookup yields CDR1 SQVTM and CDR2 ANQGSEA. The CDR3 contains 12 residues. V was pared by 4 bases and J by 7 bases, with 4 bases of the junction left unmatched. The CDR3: CSVGGSGNEQFF. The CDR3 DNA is TGCAGCGTTGGCGGGAGTGGGAATGAGCAGTTCTTC.

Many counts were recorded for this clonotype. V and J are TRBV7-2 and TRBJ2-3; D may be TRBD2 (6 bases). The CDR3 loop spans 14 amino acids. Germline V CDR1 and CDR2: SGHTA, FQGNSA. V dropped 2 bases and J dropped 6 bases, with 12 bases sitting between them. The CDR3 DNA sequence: TGTGCCAGCAGCTTAATGGGACTTCGGGATACGCAGTATTTT. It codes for CASSLMGLRDTQYF.

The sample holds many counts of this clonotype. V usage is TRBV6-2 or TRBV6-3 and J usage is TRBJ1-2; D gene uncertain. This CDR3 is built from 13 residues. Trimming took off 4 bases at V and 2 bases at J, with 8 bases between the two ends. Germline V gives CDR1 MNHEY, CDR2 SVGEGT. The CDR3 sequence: CASSSRANYGYTF. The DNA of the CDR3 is TGTGCCAGCAGTTCGAGGGCGAACTATGGCTACACCTTC.

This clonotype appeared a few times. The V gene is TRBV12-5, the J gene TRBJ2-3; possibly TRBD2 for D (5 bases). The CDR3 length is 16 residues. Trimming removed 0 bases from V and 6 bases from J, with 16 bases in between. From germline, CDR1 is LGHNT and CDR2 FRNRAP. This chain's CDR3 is CASGLVLASSLDTQYF. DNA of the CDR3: TGTGCTAGTGGTTTGGTTTTGGCTAGCTCCTTGGATACGCAGTATTTT.

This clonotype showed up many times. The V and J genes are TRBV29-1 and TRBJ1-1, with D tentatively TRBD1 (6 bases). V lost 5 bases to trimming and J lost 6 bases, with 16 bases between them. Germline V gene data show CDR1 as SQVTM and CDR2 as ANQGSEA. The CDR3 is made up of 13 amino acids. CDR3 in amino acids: CSVPTGSEPEAFF. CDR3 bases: TGCAGCGTTCCTACAGGGAGTGAGCCTGAAGCTTTCTTT.

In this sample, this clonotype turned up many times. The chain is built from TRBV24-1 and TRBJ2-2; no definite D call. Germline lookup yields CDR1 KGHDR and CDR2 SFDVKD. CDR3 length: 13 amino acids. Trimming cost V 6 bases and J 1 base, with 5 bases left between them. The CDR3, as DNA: TGTGCCACCAGTAGCGAGAACACCGGGGAGCTGTTTTTT. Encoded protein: CATSSENTGELFF.

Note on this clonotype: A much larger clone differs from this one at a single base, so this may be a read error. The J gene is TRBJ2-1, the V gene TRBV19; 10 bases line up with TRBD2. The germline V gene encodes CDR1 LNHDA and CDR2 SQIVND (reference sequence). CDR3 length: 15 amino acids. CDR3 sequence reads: CACSTIAGGSNEQFF. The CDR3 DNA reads TGTGCCTGTAGTACCATAGCGGGGGGTAGCAATGAGCAGTTCTTC.

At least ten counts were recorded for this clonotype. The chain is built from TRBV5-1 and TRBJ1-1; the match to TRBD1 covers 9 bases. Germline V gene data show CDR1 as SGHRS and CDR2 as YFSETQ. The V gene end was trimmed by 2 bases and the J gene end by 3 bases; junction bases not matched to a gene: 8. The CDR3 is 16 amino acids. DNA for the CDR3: TGCGCCAGCAGCTTTACAGGGGGCCGGGGGGACACTGAAGCTTTCTTT. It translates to CASSFTGGRGDTEAFF. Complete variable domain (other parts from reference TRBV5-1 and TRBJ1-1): KAGVTQTPRYLIKTRGQQVTLSCSPISGHRSVSWYQQTPGQGLQFLFEYFSETQRNKGNFPGRFSGRQFSNSRSEMNVSTLELGDSALYLCASSFTGGRGDTEAFFGQGTRLTVV.

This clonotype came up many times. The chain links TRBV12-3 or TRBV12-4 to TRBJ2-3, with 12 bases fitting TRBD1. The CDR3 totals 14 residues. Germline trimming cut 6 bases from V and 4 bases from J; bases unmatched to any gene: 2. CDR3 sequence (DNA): TGTGCCAGCAGGGGGACAGGGGGCCCAGATACGCAGTATTTT. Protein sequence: CASRGTGGPDTQYF.

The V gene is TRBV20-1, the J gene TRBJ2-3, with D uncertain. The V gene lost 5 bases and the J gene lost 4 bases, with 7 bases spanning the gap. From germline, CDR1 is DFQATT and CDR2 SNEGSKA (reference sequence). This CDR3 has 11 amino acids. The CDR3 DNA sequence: TGCAGTGCTGGACCTGCAGATACGCAGTATTTT. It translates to CSAGPADTQYF.

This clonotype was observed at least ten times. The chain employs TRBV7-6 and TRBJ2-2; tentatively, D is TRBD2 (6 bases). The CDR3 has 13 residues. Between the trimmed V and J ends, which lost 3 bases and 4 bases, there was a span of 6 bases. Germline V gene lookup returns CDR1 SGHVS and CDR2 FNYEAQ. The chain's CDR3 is CASSLGGTGELFF. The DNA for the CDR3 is TGTGCCAGCAGCTTGGGAGGCACCGGGGAGCTGTTTTTT.

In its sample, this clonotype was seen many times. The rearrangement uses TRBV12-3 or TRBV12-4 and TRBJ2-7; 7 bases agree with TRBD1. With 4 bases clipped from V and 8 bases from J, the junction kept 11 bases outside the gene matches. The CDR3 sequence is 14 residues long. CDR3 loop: CASSSPGQLMQQYF. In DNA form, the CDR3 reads TGTGCCAGCAGTTCACCGGGACAGCTTATGCAGCAGTACTTC.

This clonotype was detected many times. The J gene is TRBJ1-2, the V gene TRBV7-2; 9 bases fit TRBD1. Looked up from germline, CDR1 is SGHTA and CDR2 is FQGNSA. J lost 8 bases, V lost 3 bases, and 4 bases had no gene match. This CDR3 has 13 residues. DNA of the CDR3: TGTGCCAGCAGCTTTACAGGGGGCTTGGGCTACACCTTC. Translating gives CASSFTGGLGYTF.

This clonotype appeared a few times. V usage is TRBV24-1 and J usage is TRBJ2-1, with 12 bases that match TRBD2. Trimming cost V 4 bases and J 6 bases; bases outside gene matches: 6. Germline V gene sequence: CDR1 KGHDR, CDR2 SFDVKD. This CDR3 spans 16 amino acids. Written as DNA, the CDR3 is TGTGCCACCAGTGACGATACTAGCGGGGGGCCCAATGAGCAGTTCTTC. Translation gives CATSDDTSGGPNEQFF.

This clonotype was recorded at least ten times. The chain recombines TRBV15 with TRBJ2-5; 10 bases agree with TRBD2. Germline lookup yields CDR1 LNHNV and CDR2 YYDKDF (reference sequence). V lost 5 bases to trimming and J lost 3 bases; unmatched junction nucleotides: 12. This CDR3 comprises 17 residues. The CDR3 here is CATSEVAGGVMEETQYF. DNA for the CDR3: TGTGCCACCAGCGAGGTAGCGGGAGGAGTAATGGAAGAGACCCAGTACTTC. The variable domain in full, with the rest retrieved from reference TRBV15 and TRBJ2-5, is DAMVIQNPRYQVTQFGKPVTLSCSQTLNHNVMYWYQQKSSQAPKLLFHYYDKDFNNEADTPDNFQSRRPNTSFCFLDIRSPGLGDTAMYLCATSEVAGGVMEETQYFGPGTRLLVL.

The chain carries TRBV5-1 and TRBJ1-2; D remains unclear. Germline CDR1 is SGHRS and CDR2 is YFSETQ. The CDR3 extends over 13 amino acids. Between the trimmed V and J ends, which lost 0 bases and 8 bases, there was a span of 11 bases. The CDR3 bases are TGCGCCAGCAGCTTGGATTCGGGCCGAGGCTACACCTTC. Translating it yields CASSLDSGRGYTF.

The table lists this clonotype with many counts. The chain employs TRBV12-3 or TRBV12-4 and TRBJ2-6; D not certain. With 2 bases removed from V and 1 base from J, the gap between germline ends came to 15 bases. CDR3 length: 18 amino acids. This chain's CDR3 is CASSLTPPTSSGANVLTF. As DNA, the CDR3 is TGTGCCAGCAGTTTAACCCCCCCGACCAGTTCTGGGGCCAACGTCCTGACTTTC.

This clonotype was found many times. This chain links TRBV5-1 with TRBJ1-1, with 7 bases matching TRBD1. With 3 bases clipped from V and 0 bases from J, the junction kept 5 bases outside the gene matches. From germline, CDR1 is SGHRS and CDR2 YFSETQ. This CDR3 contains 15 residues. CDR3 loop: CASSSAQGVNTEAFF. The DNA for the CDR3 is TGCGCCAGCAGCTCCGCTCAGGGGGTGAACACTGAAGCTTTCTTT. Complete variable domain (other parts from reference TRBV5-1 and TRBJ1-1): KAGVTQTPRYLIKTRGQQVTLSCSPISGHRSVSWYQQTPGQGLQFLFEYFSETQRNKGNFPGRFSGRQFSNSRSEMNVSTLELGDSALYLCASSSAQGVNTEAFFGQGTRLTVV.

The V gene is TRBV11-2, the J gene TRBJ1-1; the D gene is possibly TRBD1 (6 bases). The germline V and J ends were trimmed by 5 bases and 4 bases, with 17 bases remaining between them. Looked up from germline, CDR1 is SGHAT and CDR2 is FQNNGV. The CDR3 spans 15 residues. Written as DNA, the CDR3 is TGTGCCAGCAGCCGTACCCTACAGGGATCCACTGAAGCTTTCTTT. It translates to CASSRTLQGSTEAFF.

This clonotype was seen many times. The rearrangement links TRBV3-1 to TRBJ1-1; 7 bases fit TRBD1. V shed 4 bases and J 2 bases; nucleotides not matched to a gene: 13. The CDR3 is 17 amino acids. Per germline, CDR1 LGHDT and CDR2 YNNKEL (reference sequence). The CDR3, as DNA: TGTGCCAGCAGCCCTAATCTTCACAGGGGCCGAAACACTGAAGCTTTCTTT. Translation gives CASSPNLHRGRNTEAFF.

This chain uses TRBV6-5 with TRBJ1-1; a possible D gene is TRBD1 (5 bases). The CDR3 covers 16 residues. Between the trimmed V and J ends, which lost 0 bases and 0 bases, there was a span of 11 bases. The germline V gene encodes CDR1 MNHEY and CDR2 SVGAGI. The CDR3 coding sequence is TGTGCCAGCAGTTACTCTTCGACAGCAGTGAACACTGAAGCTTTCTTT. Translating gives CASSYSSTAVNTEAFF.